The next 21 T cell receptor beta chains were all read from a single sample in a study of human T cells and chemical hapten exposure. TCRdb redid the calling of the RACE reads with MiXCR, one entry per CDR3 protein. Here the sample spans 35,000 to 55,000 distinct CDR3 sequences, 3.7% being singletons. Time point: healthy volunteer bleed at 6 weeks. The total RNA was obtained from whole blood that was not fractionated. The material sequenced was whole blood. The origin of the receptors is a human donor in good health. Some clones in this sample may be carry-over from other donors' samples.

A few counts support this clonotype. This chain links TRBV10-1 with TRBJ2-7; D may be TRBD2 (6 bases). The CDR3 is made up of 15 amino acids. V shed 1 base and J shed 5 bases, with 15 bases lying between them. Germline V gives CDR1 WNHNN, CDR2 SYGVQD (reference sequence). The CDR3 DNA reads TGCGCCAGCAGTGAGTTGGAGGGACCCCGACACGAGCAGTACTTC. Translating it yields CASSELEGPRHEQYF.

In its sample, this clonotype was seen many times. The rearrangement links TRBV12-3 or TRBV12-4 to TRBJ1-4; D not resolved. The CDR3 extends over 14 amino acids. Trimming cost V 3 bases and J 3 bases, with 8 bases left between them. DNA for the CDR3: TGTGCCAGCAGTTTTTCCAGCCCTAATGAAAAACTGTTTTTT. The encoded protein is CASSFSSPNEKLFF.

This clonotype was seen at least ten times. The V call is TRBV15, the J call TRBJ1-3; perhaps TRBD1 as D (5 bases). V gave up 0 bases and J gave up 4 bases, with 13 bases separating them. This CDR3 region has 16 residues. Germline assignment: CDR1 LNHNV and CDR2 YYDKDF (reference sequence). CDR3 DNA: TGTGCCACCAGCAGAGATAACGGGGGGAAAGGAAACACCATATATTTT. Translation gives CATSRDNGGKGNTIYF. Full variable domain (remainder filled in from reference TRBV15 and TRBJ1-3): DAMVIQNPRYQVTQFGKPVTLSCSQTLNHNVMYWYQQKSSQAPKLLFHYYDKDFNNEADTPDNFQSRRPNTSFCFLDIRSPGLGDTAMYLCATSRDNGGKGNTIYFGEGSWLTVV.

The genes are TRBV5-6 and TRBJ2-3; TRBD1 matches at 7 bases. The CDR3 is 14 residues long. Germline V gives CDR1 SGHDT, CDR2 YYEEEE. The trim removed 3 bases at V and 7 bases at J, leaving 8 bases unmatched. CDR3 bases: TGTGCCAGCAGCTCGGGACAGCCGGGGCATACGCAGTATTTT. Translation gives CASSSGQPGHTQYF.

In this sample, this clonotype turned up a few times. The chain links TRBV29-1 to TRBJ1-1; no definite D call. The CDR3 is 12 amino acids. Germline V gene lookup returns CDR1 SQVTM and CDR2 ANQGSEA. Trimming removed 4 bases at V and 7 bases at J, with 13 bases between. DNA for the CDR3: TGCAGCGTTGGTGGCCTAACGAATGAAGCTTTCTTT. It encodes CSVGGLTNEAFF.

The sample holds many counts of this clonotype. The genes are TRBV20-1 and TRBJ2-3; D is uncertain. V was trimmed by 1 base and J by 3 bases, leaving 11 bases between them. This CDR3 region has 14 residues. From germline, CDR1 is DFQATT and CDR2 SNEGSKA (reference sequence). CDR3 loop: CSARGGSSTDTQYF. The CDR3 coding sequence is TGCAGTGCTAGAGGAGGTAGTAGTACAGATACGCAGTATTTT.

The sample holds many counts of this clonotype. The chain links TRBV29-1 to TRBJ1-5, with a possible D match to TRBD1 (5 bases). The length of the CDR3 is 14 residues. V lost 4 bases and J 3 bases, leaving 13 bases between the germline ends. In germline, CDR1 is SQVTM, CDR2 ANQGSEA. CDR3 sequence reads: CSVGGVGNNQPQHF. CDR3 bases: TGCAGCGTTGGAGGGGTAGGAAACAATCAGCCCCAGCATTTT.

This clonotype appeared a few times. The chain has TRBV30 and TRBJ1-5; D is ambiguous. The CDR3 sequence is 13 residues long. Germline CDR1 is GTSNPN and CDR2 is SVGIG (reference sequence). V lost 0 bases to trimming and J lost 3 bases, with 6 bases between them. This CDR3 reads CAWSVQSNQPQHF. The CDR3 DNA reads TGTGCCTGGAGTGTACAATCCAATCAGCCCCAGCATTTT.

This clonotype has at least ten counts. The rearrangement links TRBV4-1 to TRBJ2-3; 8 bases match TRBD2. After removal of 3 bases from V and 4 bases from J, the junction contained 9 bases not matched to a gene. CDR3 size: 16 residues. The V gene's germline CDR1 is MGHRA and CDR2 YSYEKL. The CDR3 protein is CASSQSRGALADTQYF. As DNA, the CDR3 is TGCGCCAGCAGCCAGTCGCGGGGGGCATTGGCAGATACGCAGTATTTT.

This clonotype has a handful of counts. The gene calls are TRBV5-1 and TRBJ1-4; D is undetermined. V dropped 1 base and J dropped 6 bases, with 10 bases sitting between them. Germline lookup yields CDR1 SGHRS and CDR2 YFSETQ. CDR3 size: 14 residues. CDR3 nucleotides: TGCGCCAGCAGCTTGCCAGGAAAGGATGAAAAACTGTTTTTT. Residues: CASSLPGKDEKLFF.

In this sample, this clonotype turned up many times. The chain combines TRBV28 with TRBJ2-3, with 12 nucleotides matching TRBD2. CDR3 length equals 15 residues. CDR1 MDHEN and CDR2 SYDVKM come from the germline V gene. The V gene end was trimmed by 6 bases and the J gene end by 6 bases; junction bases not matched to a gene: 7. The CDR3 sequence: CASSPRLAGADTQYF. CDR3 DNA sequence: TGTGCCAGCAGCCCCAGACTAGCGGGAGCCGATACGCAGTATTTT.

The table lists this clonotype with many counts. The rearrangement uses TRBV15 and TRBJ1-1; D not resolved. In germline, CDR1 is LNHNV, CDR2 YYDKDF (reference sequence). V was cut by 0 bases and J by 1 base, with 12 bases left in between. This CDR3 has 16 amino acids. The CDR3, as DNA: TGTGCCACCAGCAGAGATTTAGTCAGTGGGAACACTGAAGCTTTCTTT. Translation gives CATSRDLVSGNTEAFF.

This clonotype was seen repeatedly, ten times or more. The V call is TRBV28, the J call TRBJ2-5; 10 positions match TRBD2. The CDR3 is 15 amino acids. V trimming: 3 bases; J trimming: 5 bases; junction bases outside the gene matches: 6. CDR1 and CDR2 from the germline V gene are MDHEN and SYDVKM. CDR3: CASSLSGRAKETQYF. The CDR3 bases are TGTGCCAGCAGTTTGAGCGGGAGGGCCAAGGAGACCCAGTACTTC.

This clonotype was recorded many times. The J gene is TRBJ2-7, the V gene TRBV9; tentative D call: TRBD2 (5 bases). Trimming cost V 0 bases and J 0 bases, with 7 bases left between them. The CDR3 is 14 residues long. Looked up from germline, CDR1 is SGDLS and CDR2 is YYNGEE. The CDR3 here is CASSVASGSYEQYF. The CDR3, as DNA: TGTGCCAGCAGCGTAGCGAGCGGCTCCTACGAGCAGTACTTC.

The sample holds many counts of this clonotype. The CDR3 DNA reads as TGCAGCGTTGAGAAAGGGGGCATGGATACGCAGTATTTT. It specifies CSVEKGGMDTQYF. V is TRBV29-1 and J is TRBJ2-3, with 7 nucleotides matching TRBD1. The CDR3 runs 13 residues. With 3 bases clipped from V and 6 bases from J, the junction kept 6 bases outside the gene matches. The germline V gene has CDR1 SQVTM and CDR2 ANQGSEA.

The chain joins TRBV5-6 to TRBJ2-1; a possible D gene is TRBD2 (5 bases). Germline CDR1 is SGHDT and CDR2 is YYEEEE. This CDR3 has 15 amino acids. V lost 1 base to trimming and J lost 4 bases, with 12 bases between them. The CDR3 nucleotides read TGTGCCAGCAGCTTGTTGCGGGTTGTTTACAATGAGCAGTTCTTC. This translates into CASSLLRVVYNEQFF.

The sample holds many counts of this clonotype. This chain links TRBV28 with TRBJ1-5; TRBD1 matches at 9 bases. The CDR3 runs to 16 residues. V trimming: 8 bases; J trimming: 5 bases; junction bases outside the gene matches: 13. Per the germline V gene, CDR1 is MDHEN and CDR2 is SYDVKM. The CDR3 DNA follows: TGTGCCAGCGGCTCACCCGGGACAGGGCTCTATCAGCCCCAGCATTTT. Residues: CASGSPGTGLYQPQHF. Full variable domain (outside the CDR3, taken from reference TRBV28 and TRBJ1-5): DVKVTQSSRYLVKRTGEKVFLECVQDMDHENMFWYRQDPGLGLRLIYFSYDVKMKEKGDIPEGYSVSREKKERFSLILESASTNQTSMYLCASGSPGTGLYQPQHFGDGTRLSIL.

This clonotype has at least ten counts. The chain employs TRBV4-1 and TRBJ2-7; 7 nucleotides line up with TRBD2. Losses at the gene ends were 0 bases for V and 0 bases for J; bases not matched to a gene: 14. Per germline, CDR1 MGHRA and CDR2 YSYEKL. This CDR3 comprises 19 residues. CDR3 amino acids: CASSQEGGTSLTSSYEQYF. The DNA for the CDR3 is TGCGCCAGCAGCCAAGAGGGAGGGACTTCCTTGACTTCCTCCTACGAGCAGTACTTC.

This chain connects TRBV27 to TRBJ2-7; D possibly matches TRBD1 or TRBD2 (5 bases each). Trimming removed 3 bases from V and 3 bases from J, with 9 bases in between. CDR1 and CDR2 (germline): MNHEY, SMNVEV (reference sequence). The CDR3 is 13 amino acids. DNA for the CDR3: TGTGCCAGCAGTTTTTCTGGGGGCTACGAGCAGTACTTC. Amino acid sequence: CASSFSGGYEQYF.

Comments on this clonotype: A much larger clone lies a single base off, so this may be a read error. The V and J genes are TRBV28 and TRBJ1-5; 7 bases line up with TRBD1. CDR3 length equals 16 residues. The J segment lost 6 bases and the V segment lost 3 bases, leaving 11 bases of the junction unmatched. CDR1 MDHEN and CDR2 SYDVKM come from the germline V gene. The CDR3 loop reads CASSFQDRLRGQPQHF. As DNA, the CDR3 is TGTGCCAGCAGTTTCCAGGACAGGTTAAGGGGTCAGCCCCAGCATTTT. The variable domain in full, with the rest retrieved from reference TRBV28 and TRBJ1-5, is DVKVTQSSRYLVKRTGEKVFLECVQDMDHENMFWYRQDPGLGLRLIYFSYDVKMKEKGDIPEGYSVSREKKERFSLILESASTNQTSMYLCASSFQDRLRGQPQHFGDGTRLSIL.

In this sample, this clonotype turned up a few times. Written as DNA, the CDR3 is TGCAGCGTTGAGGGATCGGTCCTGGGGTATGGCTACACCTTC. As protein: CSVEGSVLGYGYTF. The V and J genes are TRBV29-1 and TRBJ1-2; no clear D. The germline V gene has CDR1 SQVTM and CDR2 ANQGSEA. The length of the CDR3 is 14 residues. Trimming took off 3 bases at V and 5 bases at J, with 16 bases between the two ends.